Listed below are T cell receptor beta chains from one sample, sequenced in a study of cytomegalovirus exposure and HLA in healthy donors. The assay was immunoSEQ multiplex PCR, and TCRdb's table has in-frame clones only and misses some. Found here are 150,000 to 200,000 clones, roughly 87% of them singletons; the top ten hold about 0.21%. The sequenced material came from PBMCs. Receptors originate from a girl in the first two years of life in good health and CMV-seronegative. Both conserved end residues are part of each CDR3. D genes are given only for firm matches. Where a row states a size, it is once, few, many or the class of an expanded clone; other rows omit it.

TRBJ2-3 | TRBV27 | few | . | CASSPGLTSTDTQYF | TGTGCCAGCAGCCCGGGACTCACTAGCACAGATACGCAGTATTTT
TRBJ1-1 | TRBV6-1 | . | TRBD1 | CASSETGVFLWTEAFF | TGTGCCAGCAGTGAAACAGGGGTGTTTTTGTGGACTGAAGCTTTCTTT
TRBJ2-7 | TRBV21-1 | few | . | CASSKAGLAFYEQYF | TGTGCCAGCAGCAAAGCGGGACTAGCCTTCTACGAGCAGTACTTC
TRBJ1-1 | TRBV27 | . | . | CASSPLPEAFF | TGTGCCAGCAGTCCCCTCCCTGAAGCTTTCTTT
TRBJ2-3 | TRBV4-1 | once | TRBD2 | CASSQDPGGIALNTDTQYF | TGCGCCAGCAGCCAAGATCCCGGGGGGATAGCTCTAAACACAGATACGCAGTATTTT
TRBJ1-5 | TRBV27 | . | . | CATRQGNQPQHF | TGTGCCACCCGACAGGGCAATCAGCCCCAGCATTTT
TRBJ2-1 | TRBV6-5 | . | TRBD2 | CASRSSGGMDNEQFF | TGTGCCAGCAGGTCTAGCGGGGGTATGGACAATGAGCAGTTCTTC
TRBJ1-2 | TRBV6-5 | . | . | CASSYAQGTDYGYTF | TGTGCCAGCAGTTACGCGCAGGGAACAGACTATGGCTACACCTTC
TRBJ2-1 | TRBV7-7 | once | TRBD2 | CASSPSGGGTTYNEQFF | TGTGCTAGCAGCCCCTCTGGCGGGGGGACGACCTACAATGAGCAGTTCTTC
TRBJ1-4 | TRBV11-2 | . | . | CASRKGQLEKLFF | TGTGCCAGCAGGAAAGGACAGCTTGAAAAACTGTTTTTT
TRBJ2-5 | TRBV19 | . | . | CASSVRGETQYF | TGTGCCAGTAGTGTACGAGGGGAGACCCAGTACTTC
TRBJ1-1 | TRBV10-3 | . | . | CAISAPQGKNTEAFF | TGTGCCATCAGTGCCCCCCAGGGGAAAAACACTGAAGCTTTCTTT
TRBJ1-2 | TRBV7-8 | . | TRBD1 | CASSRVRDRIFGYTF | TGTGCCAGCAGCCGTGTCCGGGACAGGATTTTTGGCTACACCTTC
TRBJ1-5 | TRBV4-2 | . | . | CASSQPTGSSNQPQHF | TGTGCCAGCAGCCAACCCACAGGGTCTAGCAATCAGCCCCAGCATTTT
TRBJ1-4 | TRBV6-5 | once | TRBD1 | CASSTSPGQEKLFF | TGTGCCAGCAGCACATCTCCCGGACAGGAAAAGCTGTTTTTT
TRBJ2-5 | TRBV27 | . | TRBD2 | CASSLKVGGRLETQYF | TGTGCCAGCAGTTTGAAGGTTGGCGGGAGGCTCGAGACCCAGTACTTC
TRBJ2-3 | TRBV29-1 | . | . | CSAAGTHTDTQYF | TGCAGCGCTGCCGGGACACACACAGATACGCAGTATTTT
TRBJ2-7 | TRBV6-1 | . | . | CASSVGGLYEQYF | TGTGCCAGCAGTGTTGGGGGCCTCTACGAGCAGTACTTC
TRBJ2-7 | TRBV5-1 | . | TRBD2 | CASSFSSGGYEQYF | TGCGCCAGCAGCTTCTCTAGCGGGGGATACGAGCAGTACTTC
TRBJ2-1 | TRBV7-9 | once | . | CASSPPSAFSYNEQFF | TGTGCCAGCAGCCCCCCCAGCGCCTTCTCCTACAATGAGCAGTTCTTC
TRBJ2-1 | TRBV4-3 | few | TRBD2 | CASSLAGVNEQFF | TGCGCCAGCAGCCTAGCGGGAGTTAATGAGCAGTTCTTC
TRBJ2-4 | TRBV21-1 | . | . | CASSKVVSGGMNIQYF | TGTGCCAGCAGCAAAGTGGTAAGCGGGGGGATGAACATTCAGTACTTC
TRBJ2-2 | TRBV7-8 | . | TRBD1 | CASSLVTGGSGELFF | TGTGCCAGCAGCTTAGTGACAGGGGGGTCCGGGGAGCTGTTTTTT
TRBJ1-1 | TRBV25-1 | . | . | CASAGARGITEAFF | TGTGCCAGCGCAGGTGCCAGGGGAATCACTGAAGCTTTCTTT
TRBJ2-1 | TRBV7-9 | . | . | CASRTWGDEQFF | TGTGCCAGCAGAACTTGGGGGGATGAGCAGTTCTTC
TRBJ2-3 | TRBV7-6 | . | . | CASSWRADTQYF | TGTGCCAGCAGCTGGCGGGCAGATACGCAGTATTTT
TRBJ1-5 | TRBV4-1 | . | . | CASSQEGKGSGQPQHF | TGCGCCAGCAGCCAAGAGGGAAAGGGGTCAGGTCAGCCCCAGCATTTT
TRBJ2-5 | TRBV5-1 | . | . | CASSFNVAQETQYF | TGCGCCAGCAGCTTCAACGTGGCCCAAGAGACCCAGTACTTC
TRBJ2-3 | TRBV18 | . | . | CASSPPGFLSVETSTDTQYF | TGTGCCAGCTCACCACCGGGGTTCCTTAGCGTGGAGACTAGCACAGATACGCAGTATTTT
TRBJ1-5 | TRBV15 | once | . | CATSRELGGAQHF | TGTGCCACCAGCAGAGAGTTGGGGGGGGCCCAGCATTTT
TRBJ2-2 | TRBV7-3 | . | TRBD2 | CASSSTSGETGELFF | TGTGCCAGCAGTTCGACTAGCGGCGAAACCGGGGAGCTGTTTTTT
TRBJ2-5 | TRBV5-1 | . | TRBD1 | CASSGTAQETQYF | TGCGCCAGCAGCGGGACAGCTCAAGAGACCCAGTACTTC
TRBJ2-7 | TRBV11-2 | . | TRBD2 | CASSFPTSGRAYFSYEQYF | TGTGCCAGCAGCTTCCCGACTAGCGGGAGGGCCTATTTCTCGTACGAGCAGTACTTC
TRBJ1-4 | TRBV29-1 | . | . | CSVEQGNEKLFF | TGCAGCGTTGAGCAGGGTAATGAAAAACTGTTTTTT
TRBJ2-3 | TRBV7-9 | . | . | CSSSLNQAGDTQYF | TGTTCCAGCAGCTTAAATCAGGCCGGAGATACGCAGTATTTT
TRBJ1-1 | TRBV7-9 | . | . | CASSYIDRNTEAFF | TGTGCCAGCAGCTACATAGACAGGAACACTGAAGCTTTCTTT
TRBJ1-1 | TRBV7-9 | . | . | CSSSLVADTEAFF | TGTTCCAGCAGCTTAGTTGCGGACACTGAAGCTTTCTTT
TRBJ2-7 | TRBV4-1 | . | TRBD1 | CASSQVDRVVYEQYF | TGCGCCAGCAGCCAAGTGGACAGGGTGGTCTACGAGCAGTACTTC
TRBJ1-2 | TRBV28 | few | . | CASSLRQLPFDYTF | TGTGCCAGCAGTTTACGACAGTTGCCCTTCGACTACACCTTC
TRBJ2-2 | TRBV4-2 | . | TRBD2 | CASSPGTSGNTGELFF | TGTGCCAGCAGCCCTGGGACTAGCGGTAACACCGGGGAGCTGTTTTTT
TRBJ2-7 | TRBV6-5 | . | . | CASSYRGGPYEQYF | TGTGCCAGCAGTTACAGGGGGGGGCCATACGAGCAGTACTTC
TRBJ2-7 | TRBV11-3 | . | . | CASSGRQAEQYF | TGTGCCAGCAGTGGGCGACAGGCCGAGCAGTACTTC
TRBJ1-5 | TRBV10-2 | once | . | CASSPGAWSNQPQHF | TGCGCCAGCAGCCCAGGGGCTTGGAGCAATCAGCCCCAGCATTTT
TRBJ1-3 | TRBV2 | once | TRBD1 | CASSGDRVRNTIYF | TGTGCCAGCAGTGGGGACAGGGTTAGAAACACCATATATTTT
TRBJ2-7 | TRBV25-1 | . | TRBD2 | CATGLAGAYEQYF | TGTGCCACCGGACTAGCGGGAGCCTACGAGCAGTACTTC
TRBJ2-7 | TRBV6-5 | . | . | CASSYSSSEVPYEQYF | TGTGCCAGCAGCTACTCCTCTAGCGAGGTCCCCTACGAGCAGTACTTC
TRBJ2-3 | TRBV18 | . | TRBD2 | CASSPLAGPQDTQYF | TGTGCCAGCTCGCCGCTAGCGGGACCTCAGGATACGCAGTATTTT
TRBJ1-5 | TRBV4-1 | . | TRBD1 | CASSQGQGAFYNQPQHF | TGCGCCAGCAGCCAAGGACAGGGCGCTTTTTACAATCAGCCCCAGCATTTT
TRBJ2-3 | TRBV1 | . | . | CTSSQASLAGGPTDTQYF | TGCACCAGCAGCCAAGCCTCTCTCGCGGGAGGGCCAACAGATACGCAGTATTTT
TRBJ2-7 | TRBV10-3 | once | . | CAISDKSRSYEQYF | TGTGCCATCAGTGATAAGTCTAGGTCCTACGAGCAGTACTTC
TRBJ1-1 | TRBV19 | . | TRBD1 | CASSIGDRANTEAFF | TGTGCCAGTAGTATAGGAGACAGGGCTAACACTGAAGCTTTCTTT
TRBJ2-3 | TRBV30 | . | TRBD2 | CAWSVGGAGRADTQYF | TGTGCCTGGAGTGTGGGGGGAGCTGGGAGGGCAGATACGCAGTATTTT
TRBJ2-1 | TRBV4-1 | . | TRBD2 | CASSQDRQGLGVNEQFF | TGCGCCAGCAGCCAAGACCGACAAGGACTAGGAGTCAATGAGCAGTTCTTC
TRBJ2-3 | TRBV29-1 | . | . | CSAGQRGTDTQYF | TGCAGCGCAGGACAGAGAGGCACAGATACGCAGTATTTT
TRBJ2-7 | TRBV7-9 | . | TRBD1 | CASSSTGYFTYEQYF | TGTGCCAGCAGTTCGACAGGGTACTTCACCTACGAGCAGTACTTC
TRBJ2-5 | TRBV30 | . | . | CAGQGAIQETQYF | TGTGCCGGGCAGGGTGCCATTCAAGAGACCCAGTACTTC